A selection of T cell receptor beta chains follows, all from one sample in a study of beta chain features in type 1 diabetes. Only in-frame clones appear in the TCRdb table, and some are missing; sequencing was by immunoSEQ multiplex PCR. Here the sample spans around 650,000 clones, roughly 12% being singletons. The specimen sequenced was naive CD4+ T cells from blood. The source of these receptors is a man in his thirties or forties with type 1 diabetes. Both conserved end residues are part of each CDR3. Fields, in order: clone size, D gene, V gene, CDR3 length, J gene, CDR3 protein, CDR3 DNA. The D gene is left open where the match is weak. Clone size is not always given. Where it is, it says once, few, many or a class for expanded clones.

few	.	TRBV6-1	14	TRBJ1-6	CASSEQPMEAPLHF	TGTGCCAGCAGTGAACAACCAATGGAGGCACCCCTCCACTTT
.	TRBD1	TRBV9	14	TRBJ1-5	CASSAGGEYQPQHF	TGTGCCAGCAGCGCAGGGGGGGAGTATCAGCCCCAGCATTTT
.	.	TRBV27	16	TRBJ2-3	CASSFWASPGTDTQYF	TGTGCCAGCAGTTTCTGGGCCTCCCCCGGAACAGATACGCAGTATTTT
.	.	TRBV19	15	TRBJ1-5	CASSIGPSLNQPQHF	TGTGCCAGTAGTATAGGACCGAGTCTCAATCAGCCCCAGCATTTT
few	.	TRBV18	14	TRBJ2-1	CASSPGSSYNEQFF	TGTGCCAGCTCACCGGGCAGCTCCTACAATGAGCAGTTCTTC
.	.	TRBV18	15	TRBJ1-2	CASSPDRPPNYGYTF	TGTGCCAGCTCACCTGACCGTCCACCGAACTATGGCTACACCTTC
few	.	TRBV19	13	TRBJ1-5	CASSETTEQPQHF	TGTGCCAGTAGTGAGACGACAGAGCAGCCCCAGCATTTT
.	TRBD1	TRBV11-3	15	TRBJ2-7	CASSLKGTGSYEQYF	TGTGCCAGCAGCTTAAAAGGGACAGGGAGTTACGAGCAGTACTTC
few	TRBD2	TRBV7-2	15	TRBJ2-7	CASSRRTSGVSEQYF	TGTGCCAGCAGCCGGCGGACTAGCGGGGTAAGCGAGCAGTACTTC
few	.	TRBV7-2	16	TRBJ1-6	CASSLGWGQVDSPLHF	TGTGCCAGCAGCTTAGGGTGGGGGCAGGTTGATTCACCCCTCCACTTT
.	TRBD2	TRBV4-3	16	TRBJ2-3	CASSQDRSGGTDTQYF	TGCGCCAGCAGCCAAGATAGGAGCGGGGGGACAGATACGCAGTATTTT
few	.	TRBV29-1	14	TRBJ1-1	CSVEMRLRDTEAFF	TGCAGCGTTGAAATGCGGCTTAGGGACACTGAAGCTTTCTTT
few	.	TRBV4-1	19	TRBJ2-3	CASSQEEVEGSGSSDTQYF	TGCGCCAGCAGCCAAGAAGAAGTAGAGGGGTCGGGGTCCTCAGATACGCAGTATTTT
.	.	TRBV29-1	13	TRBJ2-3	CSVDGRGTDTQYF	TGCAGCGTTGATGGCAGGGGCACAGATACGCAGTATTTT
.	TRBD1	TRBV7-2	15	TRBJ1-2	CASSLATTGDYGYTF	TGTGCCAGCAGCTTAGCAACGACAGGGGACTATGGCTACACCTTC
once	.	TRBV4-1	12	TRBJ1-2	CASSQDSYGYTF	TGCGCCAGCAGCCAGGACAGCTATGGCTACACCTTC
.	.	TRBV28	15	TRBJ1-6	CASSLGPYQGSPLHF	TGTGCCAGCAGTTTAGGGCCCTACCAGGGTTCACCCCTCCACTTT
once	TRBD1	TRBV9	16	TRBJ2-7	CASSARTGLLPYEQYF	TGTGCCAGCAGCGCAAGGACAGGCTTACTCCCCTACGAGCAGTACTTC
few	.	TRBV7-2	12	TRBJ1-2	CASSLTAYGYTF	TGTGCCAGCAGCTTGACTGCATATGGCTACACCTTC
few	.	TRBV6-5	15	TRBJ1-3	CASSQDRFSGNTIYF	TGTGCCAGCAGCCAGGACAGATTCTCTGGAAACACCATATATTTT
.	.	TRBV7-2	14	TRBJ2-3	CASSLSTGPDTQYF	TGTGCCAGCAGCTTGTCTACGGGCCCAGATACGCAGTATTTT
.	.	TRBV6-5	14	TRBJ1-2	CASSKLTGSDGYTF	TGTGCCAGCAGTAAACTAACAGGGTCCGATGGCTACACCTTC
.	.	TRBV19	17	TRBJ2-6	CASSWDSGPSGANVLTF	TGTGCCAGTAGTTGGGACAGCGGGCCATCTGGGGCCAACGTCCTGACTTTC
.	TRBD1	TRBV10-3	13	TRBJ2-7	CAIMRQGNNEQYF	TGTGCCATCATGAGACAGGGAAATAATGAGCAGTACTTC
few	TRBD1	TRBV28	14	TRBJ1-2	CASSTIRGTYGYTF	TGTGCCAGCAGTACCATCAGGGGGACTTATGGCTACACCTTC
few	.	TRBV7-9	15	TRBJ1-2	CASSLAGDVHYGYTF	TGTGCCAGCAGCTTAGCGGGGGACGTCCACTATGGCTACACCTTC
few	.	TRBV5-1	14	TRBJ2-7	CASSLEDSSYEQYF	TGCGCCAGCAGCTTGGAAGACAGCTCCTACGAGCAGTACTTC
.	.	TRBV6-5	12	TRBJ2-6	CASSSPANVLTF	TGTGCCAGCAGTAGCCCGGCCAACGTCCTGACTTTC
few	TRBD1	TRBV11-2	14	TRBJ2-1	CASSTGTGGFEQFF	TGTGCCAGCAGCACCGGGACAGGGGGCTTTGAGCAGTTCTTC
few	TRBD2	TRBV6-5	15	TRBJ2-5	CASSYGGGYQETQYF	TGTGCCAGCAGTTACGGCGGGGGGTACCAAGAGACCCAGTACTTC
.	TRBD1	TRBV7-2	14	TRBJ1-2	CASSLSGGPYGYTF	TGTGCCAGCAGCTTATCAGGGGGGCCCTATGGCTACACCTTC
.	.	TRBV28	11	TRBJ2-1	CASSLGNEQFF	TGTGCCAGCAGTTTGGGGAATGAGCAGTTCTTC
few	.	TRBV7-9	16	TRBJ2-1	CASSLARGASYNEQFF	TGTGCCAGCAGCTTAGCGAGGGGGGCCTCCTACAATGAGCAGTTCTTC
.	.	TRBV11-1	13	TRBJ2-3	CASSFKRGSKKYF	TGTGCCAGCAGCTTCAAGAGGGGCAGTAAGAAGTATTTT
.	TRBD1	TRBV4-2	15	TRBJ2-5	CASSQGGTGQETQYF	TGTGCCAGCAGCCAAGGGGGGACAGGGCAAGAGACCCAGTACTTC
.	.	TRBV7-9	15	TRBJ1-1	CASSLALPSNTEAFF	TGTGCCAGCAGCTTAGCCCTCCCATCGAACACTGAAGCTTTCTTT
few	.	TRBV6-5	16	TRBJ2-3	CASSSIIGAGRDTQYF	TGTGCCAGCAGTTCCATTATTGGGGCTGGGAGAGATACGCAGTATTTT
.	.	TRBV5-4	15	TRBJ1-6	CASSLGTAGNSPLHF	TGTGCCAGCAGCTTGGGGACAGCGGGGAATTCACCCCTCCACTTT
.	.	TRBV10-1	12	TRBJ1-6	CASSGDNSPLHF	TGCGCCAGCAGCGGGGATAATTCACCCCTCCACTTT
few	TRBD1	TRBV7-2	16	TRBJ2-7	CASSHFGGQGGYEQYF	TGTGCCAGCAGCCACTTTGGAGGACAGGGGGGCTACGAGCAGTACTTC
.	TRBD1	TRBV6-5	15	TRBJ1-1	CASSYWDRGLTEAFF	TGTGCCAGCAGTTACTGGGACAGGGGGCTGACTGAAGCTTTCTTT
.	.	TRBV9	15	TRBJ1-2	CASSVRPQKGYGYTF	TGTGCCAGCAGCGTACGCCCCCAAAAAGGCTATGGCTACACCTTC
few	.	TRBV27	17	TRBJ2-6	CASSFRPGIAGANVLTF	TGTGCCAGCAGTTTCAGGCCAGGAATAGCTGGGGCCAACGTCCTGACTTTC
few	TRBD1	TRBV19	15	TRBJ2-4	CASSYQGADKNIQYF	TGTGCCAGTAGCTACCAGGGGGCGGATAAAAACATTCAGTACTTC
.	.	TRBV2	13	TRBJ2-4	CASSEGGNSIQYF	TGTGCCAGCAGTGAAGGAGGGAACAGCATTCAGTACTTC
.	.	TRBV19	13	TRBJ1-5	CASSPDGNQPQHF	TGTGCCAGTAGTCCGGACGGGAATCAGCCCCAGCATTTT
.	.	TRBV9	17	TRBJ2-3	CASSVAGQGGGTDTQYF	TGTGCCAGCAGCGTAGCTGGGCAGGGAGGAGGGACAGATACGCAGTATTTT
.	TRBD2	TRBV11-2	18	TRBJ2-5	CASSPIPLGGGLQETQYF	TGTGCCAGCAGCCCGATCCCTTTAGGCGGGGGACTTCAAGAGACCCAGTACTTC
few	.	TRBV4-3	18	TRBJ1-6	CASSQALPGQAYNSPLHF	TGCGCCAGCAGCCAAGCGCTTCCGGGGCAAGCCTATAATTCACCCCTCCACTTT
.	.	TRBV28	12	TRBJ1-2	CASFTGSYGYTF	TGTGCCAGCTTCACCGGGTCCTATGGCTACACCTTC
few	.	TRBV14	13	TRBJ1-2	CASSLGADYGYTF	TGTGCCAGCAGCCTCGGAGCCGACTATGGCTACACCTTC
.	.	TRBV4-2	13	TRBJ1-2	CASSQNAPTGYTF	TGTGCCAGCAGCCAAAATGCCCCGACTGGCTACACCTTC
.	.	TRBV14	11	TRBJ1-2	CASRDNYGYTF	TGTGCCAGCCGGGACAACTATGGCTACACCTTC
.	.	TRBV5-1	14	TRBJ2-3	CASSLSRGLDTQYF	TGCGCCAGCAGCTTGAGCAGGGGCTTGGATACGCAGTATTTT
.	.	TRBV6-4	14	TRBJ1-6	CASSVRGRDSPLHF	TGTGCCAGCAGTGTTCGGGGACGGGATTCACCCCTCCACTTT
.	TRBD1	TRBV5-8	15	TRBJ1-6	CASRHTGGGNSPLHF	TGTGCCAGCAGACACACAGGGGGCGGAAATTCACCCCTCCACTTT
few	TRBD1	TRBV2	14	TRBJ2-3	CASSGGTGTDTQYF	TGTGCCAGCAGTGGAGGGACAGGCACAGATACGCAGTATTTT